Following are 15 T cell receptor beta chains from one sample sequenced in a study of spatial heterogeneity in lung cancer. Whole-study results and caveats: The number of expanded tumor alpha and beta chains correlated with mutation number.

TCRdb ran MiXCR on the 5' RACE reads and lists one entry per CDR3 protein. The table lists about 12,000 distinct CDR3 sequences, 5.1% of them singletons. Time point given: sample taken at primary tumor resection. These receptors have no known antigen. Source: lung tumor tissue, taken at surgery. These receptors were collected from a male donor with early-stage non-small cell lung cancer.

In its sample, this clonotype was seen many times. The library was prepared for alpha chains; this beta chain is a stray read, so its frequency means little. J is TRBJ2-3 and V is TRBV20-1, with D unresolved. The germline V and J ends were trimmed by 7 bases and 1 base, with 12 bases remaining between them. This CDR3 contains 13 residues. Germline V lookup: CDR1 DFQATT, CDR2 SNEGSKA (reference sequence). The CDR3 here is CSVHLGGTDTQYF. DNA of the CDR3: TGCAGTGTACACCTCGGCGGCACAGATACGCAGTATTTT.

This clonotype was observed many times. Because this beta chain is a stray read in a library intended to capture alpha chains, its abundance should not be given much weight. The chain recombines TRBV6-5 with TRBJ1-4; possibly TRBD1 for D (6 bases). The ends were cut back, 6 bases at V and 7 bases at J, with 21 bases in the middle. The germline CDR1 and CDR2 sequences are MNHEY and SVGAGI. The CDR3 loop spans 16 amino acids. CDR3 sequence (DNA): TGTGCCAGCAGCTTAGGACAGAACTTATGGGGTGAAAAACTGTTTTTT. Amino acids: CASSLGQNLWGEKLFF.

In its sample, this clonotype was seen many times. This beta chain is an unintended read in a library built for alpha chains; its size means little. The chain uses TRBV6-2 or TRBV6-3 and TRBJ2-7, with 8 bases lining up with TRBD1. The germline CDR1 and CDR2 sequences are MNHEY and SVGEGT. The CDR3 spans 13 residues. After removal of 6 bases from V and 5 bases from J, the junction contained 6 bases not matched to a gene. This CDR3 is CASRRTGQDEQYF. DNA for the CDR3: TGTGCCAGCAGACGGACAGGGCAGGACGAGCAGTACTTC.

This clonotype was picked up a small number of times. A library made for alpha chains picked up this beta chain off target, so its size means little. The rearrangement links TRBV6-5 to TRBJ1-4; D not resolved. CDR1 MNHEY and CDR2 SVGAGI come from the germline V gene. This CDR3 contains 16 residues. The V and J ends lost 2 bases and 0 bases respectively, with 10 bases between them. CDR3 nucleotides: TGTGCCAGCAGTTACCGGGTTGGGGCAACTAATGAAAAACTGTTTTTT. This codes for CASSYRVGATNEKLFF.

A few counts support this clonotype. This beta chain is a stray sequence in a library constructed for alpha chains; its clone size is not meaningful. The J gene is TRBJ2-1, the V gene TRBV11-2; D is unresolved. Germline V gives CDR1 SGHAT, CDR2 FQNNGV. The CDR3 sequence is 14 residues long. V lost 2 bases to trimming and J lost 12 bases, with 17 bases between them. CDR3 nucleotide sequence: TGTGCCAGCAGCTTACAGTCGCAGTCCTTTGGGCAGTTCTTC. Translation gives CASSLQSQSFGQFF.

Notes on this clonotype: With the library built for alpha chains, this beta chain is off target and its frequency is not meaningful. The gene calls are TRBV5-1 and TRBJ1-5; 8 bases match TRBD1. V lost 1 base to trimming and J lost 1 base; unmatched junction nucleotides: 1. CDR3 length: 15 residues. The germline V gene has CDR1 SGHRS and CDR2 YFSETQ. CDR3 region: CASSLWTGSNQPQHF. The CDR3 DNA follows: TGCGCCAGCAGCTTGTGGACAGGGAGCAATCAGCCCCAGCATTTT.

The sample holds many counts of this clonotype. This beta chain is a stray read from a library made for alpha chains; its abundance is not meaningful. The V gene is TRBV20-1, the J gene TRBJ1-1; D gene unclear. Trimming pared 1 base from V and 4 bases from J, leaving 13 bases between. Germline V lookup: CDR1 DFQATT, CDR2 SNEGSKA (reference sequence). CDR3 size: 14 residues. The CDR3 loop is CSARVIGKGTEAFF. For the CDR3, the DNA is TGCAGTGCTAGAGTCATCGGCAAGGGCACTGAAGCTTTCTTT.

This clonotype has at least ten counts. The size of this beta chain means little, since it is a stray read in a library made for alpha chains. This sequence joins TRBV10-3 and TRBJ1-5; 8 nucleotides line up with TRBD1. The CDR3 spans 14 residues. The germline gives CDR1 ENHRY, CDR2 SYGVKD. V was clipped by 3 bases and J by 7 bases; unmatched bases: 5. CDR3 in DNA: TGTGCCATCAGTGACACGGCAGGGGGCCAGCCCCAGCATTTT. As protein: CAISDTAGGQPQHF.

This clonotype was seen ten or more times. This beta chain turned up in a library designed for alpha chains; as an off-target read, its abundance says little. The chain is built from TRBV2 and TRBJ1-4; 12 bases are a match to TRBD1. CDR3 length: 15 amino acids. J gave up 5 bases and V 8 bases, and 6 bases lay outside the gene matches. The germline CDR1 and CDR2 sequences are SNHLY and FYNNEI. CDR3 residues: CASEGQGAANEKLFF. CDR3 coding DNA: TGTGCCAGCGAGGGACAGGGGGCTGCAAATGAAAAACTGTTTTTT.

This clonotype is medium-sized (0.01 to 0.1%) within its sample. This beta chain slipped into a library made for alpha chains as a stray read, so its size is not meaningful. The chain combines TRBV7-6 with TRBJ2-5; D not certain. The germline CDR1 and CDR2 sequences are SGHVS and FNYEAQ. V was clipped by 3 bases and J by 0 bases, with 2 bases between them. This CDR3 has 12 amino acids. CDR3 nucleotide sequence: TGTGCCAGCAGCTTTGACCAAGAGACCCAGTACTTC. As protein: CASSFDQETQYF.

This clonotype turned up a few times. The CDR3 ends on some other residue instead of the conserved phenylalanine or tryptophan, so this is likely a read error. The library was prepared for alpha chains; this beta chain is a stray read, so its frequency means little. This chain connects TRBV18 to TRBJ2-2, with 8 bases fitting TRBD1. The V segment lost 1 base and the J segment 6 bases; nucleotides outside the gene matches: 7. This CDR3 comprises 16 residues. Germline V gene sequence: CDR1 KGHSH, CDR2 LQKENI. The CDR3 DNA is TGTGCCAGCTCACCACTCCTCGGACAGGGAGCCGGGGAGCTGTTTTCT. Protein product: CASSPLLGQGAGELFS.

There are many counts of this clonotype. Little can be read into the size of this beta chain, an off-target read in a library designed for alpha chains. The V and J genes are TRBV2 and TRBJ1-5; D remains unclear. Germline CDR1 is SNHLY and CDR2 is FYNNEI. This CDR3 has 13 amino acids. V was cut by 4 bases and J by 5 bases, with 9 bases left in between. Here the CDR3 DNA reads TGTGCCAGCAGTGTCAATTTGGATCAGCCCCAGCATTTT. Encoded protein: CASSVNLDQPQHF.

This clonotype was seen many times. Since it is a stray read in a library aimed at alpha chains, this beta chain has a size that is not meaningful. V and J are TRBV18 and TRBJ2-1; 7 bases line up with TRBD2. J was trimmed by 5 bases and V by 10 bases; bases with no gene match: 8. The CDR3 covers 13 residues. CDR1 is KGHSH, CDR2 LQKENI, per germline. The chain's CDR3 is CATIPLADNEQFF. The CDR3 DNA reads TGTGCCACAATACCGCTAGCGGACAATGAGCAGTTCTTC. The variable domain in full, with the rest retrieved from reference TRBV18 and TRBJ2-1, is NAGVMQNPRHLVRRRGQEARLRCSPMKGHSHVYWYRQLPEEGLKFMVYLQKENIIDESGMPKERFSAEFPKEGPSILRIQQVVRGDSAAYFCATIPLADNEQFFGPGTRLTVL.

Judged by abundance, this clonotype is medium-sized. The library was built for alpha chains, so this beta chain is an off-target read and its size means little. The chain couples TRBV25-1 to TRBJ1-2, with D hard to call. V dropped 4 bases and J dropped 1 base, with 7 bases sitting between them. This CDR3 has 13 amino acids. CDR1 and CDR2 (germline): MGHDK, SYGVNS. The CDR3 protein is CASSGTYNYGYTF. CDR3 in DNA: TGTGCCAGCAGTGGGACCTATAACTATGGCTACACCTTC.

In its sample, this clonotype is medium-sized (0.01 to 0.1%). This beta chain slipped into a library made for alpha chains as a stray read, so its size is not meaningful. The chain links TRBV4-2 to TRBJ1-1; perhaps TRBD1 as D (5 bases). The CDR3 loop spans 13 amino acids. Trimming left V 5 bases short and J 1 base short, with 8 bases between. Germline lookup yields CDR1 LGHNA and CDR2 YNFKEQ. The CDR3, as DNA: TGTGCCAGCAGCTTTACAGGGAACACTGAAGCTTTCTTT. It encodes CASSFTGNTEAFF.